This TCR beta chain is drawn from a study of Ad26.COV2.S vaccination and SARS-CoV-2 variants. Study overall: In the COV1001 trial, the donor was in the Ad26.COV2.S arm. Findings and caveats of the study: Reportedly, spike-specific CD8+ and CD4+ T cell responses achieved substantial breadth once vaccination had taken place. Vaccinees displayed broader spike-specific TCR repertoires than placebo recipients.

On this clone: Its specificity is unknown.

Treatment of the sample: 15 to 20 received Ad26.COV2.S at low or high dose, single or two shots; a few received placebo; per-sample allocation not given. Specimens were obtained on day 63 following the first vaccine or placebo injection. A Boston donor was an adult aged 18-55 years. CDR1 and CDR2 (germline): SGHTA, FQGNSA. The CDR3 runs 14 residues. Trimming removed 3 bases at V and 3 bases at J, with 10 bases between. The repertoire was sequenced with immunoSEQ multiplex PCR; TCRdb's copy has only in-frame clones and lacks some. The sample holds 350,000 to 500,000 clones, about 92% seen once. V and J are TRBV7-2 and TRBJ2-3; D might be TRBD2 (5 bases). Sequencing was performed on peripheral blood, taken in a trial of Ad26.COV2.S vaccine versus placebo. This TCR derives from a person aged 18-60 years who received the Ad26.COV2.S COVID-19 vaccine or a placebo. DNA of the CDR3: TGTGCCAGCAGCTTTGACTGGAGGACAGATACGCAGTATTTT. It encodes CASSFDWRTDTQYF.